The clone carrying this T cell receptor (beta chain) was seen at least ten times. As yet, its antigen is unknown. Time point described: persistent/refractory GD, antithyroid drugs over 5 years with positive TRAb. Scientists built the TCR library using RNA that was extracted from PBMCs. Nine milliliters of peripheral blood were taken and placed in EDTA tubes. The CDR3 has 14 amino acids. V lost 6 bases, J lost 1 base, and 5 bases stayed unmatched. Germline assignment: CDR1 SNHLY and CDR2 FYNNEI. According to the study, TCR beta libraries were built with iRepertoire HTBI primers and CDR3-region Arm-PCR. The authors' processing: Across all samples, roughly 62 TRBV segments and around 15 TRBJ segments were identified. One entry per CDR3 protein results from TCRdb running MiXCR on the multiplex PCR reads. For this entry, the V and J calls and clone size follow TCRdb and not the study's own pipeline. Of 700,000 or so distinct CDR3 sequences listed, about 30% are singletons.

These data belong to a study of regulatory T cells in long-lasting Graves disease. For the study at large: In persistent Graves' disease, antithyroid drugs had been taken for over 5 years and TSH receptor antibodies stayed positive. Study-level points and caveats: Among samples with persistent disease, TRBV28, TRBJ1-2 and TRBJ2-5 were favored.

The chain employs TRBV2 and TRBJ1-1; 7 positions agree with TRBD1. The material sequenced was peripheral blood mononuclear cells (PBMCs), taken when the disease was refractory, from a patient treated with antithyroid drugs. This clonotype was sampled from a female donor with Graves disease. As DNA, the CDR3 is TGTGCCAGCAGAGTCGGGACAGCGAACACTGAAGCTTTCTTT. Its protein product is CASRVGTANTEAFF.